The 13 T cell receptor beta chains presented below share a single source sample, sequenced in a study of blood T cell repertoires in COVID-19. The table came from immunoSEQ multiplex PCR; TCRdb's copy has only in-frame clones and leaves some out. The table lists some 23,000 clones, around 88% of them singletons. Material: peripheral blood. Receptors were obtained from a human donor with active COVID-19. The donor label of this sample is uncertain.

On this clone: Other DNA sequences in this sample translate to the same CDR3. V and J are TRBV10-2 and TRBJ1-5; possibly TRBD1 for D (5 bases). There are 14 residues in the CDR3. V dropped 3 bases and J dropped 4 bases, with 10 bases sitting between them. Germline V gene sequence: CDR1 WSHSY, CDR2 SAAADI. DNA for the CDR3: TGCGCCAGCAGTGAAGCCGGGGGGAATCAGCCCCAGCATTTT. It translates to CASSEAGGNQPQHF.

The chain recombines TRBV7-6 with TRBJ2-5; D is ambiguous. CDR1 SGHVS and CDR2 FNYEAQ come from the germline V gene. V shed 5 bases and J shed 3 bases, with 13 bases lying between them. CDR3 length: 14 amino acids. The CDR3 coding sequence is TGTGCCAGCAGCCCCCTTACATTTGAAGAGACCCAGTACTTC. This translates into CASSPLTFEETQYF.

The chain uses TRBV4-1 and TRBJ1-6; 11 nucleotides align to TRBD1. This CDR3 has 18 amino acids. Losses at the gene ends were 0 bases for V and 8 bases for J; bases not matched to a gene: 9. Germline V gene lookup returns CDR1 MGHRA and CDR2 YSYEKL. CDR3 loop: CASSQDSFVDRGHSPLHF. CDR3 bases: TGCGCCAGCAGCCAAGATTCCTTCGTGGACAGGGGGCATTCACCCCTCCACTTT.

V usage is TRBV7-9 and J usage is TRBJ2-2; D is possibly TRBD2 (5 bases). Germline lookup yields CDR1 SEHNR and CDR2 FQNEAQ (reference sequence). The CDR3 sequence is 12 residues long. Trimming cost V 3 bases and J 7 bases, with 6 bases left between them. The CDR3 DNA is TGTGCCAGCAGCTTGAGGGACGGGGAGCTGTTTTTT. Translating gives CASSLRDGELFF. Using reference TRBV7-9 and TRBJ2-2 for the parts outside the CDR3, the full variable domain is DTGVSQNPRHKITKRGQNVTFRCDPISEHNRLYWYRQTLGQGPEFLTYFQNEAQLEKSRLLSDRFSAERPKGSFSTLEIQRTEQGDSAMYLCASSLRDGELFFGEGSRLTVL.

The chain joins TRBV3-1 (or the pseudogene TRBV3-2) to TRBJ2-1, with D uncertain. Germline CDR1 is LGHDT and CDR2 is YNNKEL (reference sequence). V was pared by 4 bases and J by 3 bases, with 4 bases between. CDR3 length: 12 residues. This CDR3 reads CASSPGYNEQFF. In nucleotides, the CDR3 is TGTGCCAGCAGCCCGGGCTACAATGAGCAGTTCTTC.

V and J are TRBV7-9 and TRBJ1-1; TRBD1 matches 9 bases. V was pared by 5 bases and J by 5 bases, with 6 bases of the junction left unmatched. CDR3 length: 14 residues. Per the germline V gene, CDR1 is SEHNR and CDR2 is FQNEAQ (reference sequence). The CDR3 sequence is CASSAQGQGTEAFF. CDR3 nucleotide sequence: TGTGCCAGCAGCGCTCAAGGACAGGGGACTGAAGCTTTCTTT.

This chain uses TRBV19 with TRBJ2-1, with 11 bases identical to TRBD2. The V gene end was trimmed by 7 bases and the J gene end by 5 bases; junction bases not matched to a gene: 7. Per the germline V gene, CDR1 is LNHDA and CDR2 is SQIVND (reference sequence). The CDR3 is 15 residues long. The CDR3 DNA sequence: TGTGCCAGTACCCCGGGACTAGCGGTTAACAATGAGCAGTTCTTC. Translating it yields CASTPGLAVNNEQFF.

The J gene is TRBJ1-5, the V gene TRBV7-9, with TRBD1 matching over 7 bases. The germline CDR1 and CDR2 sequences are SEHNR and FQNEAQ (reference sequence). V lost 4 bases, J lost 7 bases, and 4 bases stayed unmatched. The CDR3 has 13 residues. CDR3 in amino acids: CASSYRGGQPQHF. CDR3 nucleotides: TGTGCCAGCAGCTACAGGGGTGGCCAGCCCCAGCATTTT.

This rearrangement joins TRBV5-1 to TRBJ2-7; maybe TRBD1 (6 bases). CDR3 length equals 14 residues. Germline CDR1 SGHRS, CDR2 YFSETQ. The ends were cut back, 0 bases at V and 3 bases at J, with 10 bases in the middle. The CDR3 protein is CASSLGTVDYEQYF. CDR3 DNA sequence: TGCGCCAGCAGCTTGGGGACAGTAGACTACGAGCAGTACTTC.

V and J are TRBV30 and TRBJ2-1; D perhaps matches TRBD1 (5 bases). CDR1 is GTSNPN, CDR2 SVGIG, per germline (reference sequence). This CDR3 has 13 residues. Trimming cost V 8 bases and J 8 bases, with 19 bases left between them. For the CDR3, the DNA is TGTGCCGGACAACAAGGAGTGGGCGATGAGCAGTTCTTC. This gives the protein CAGQQGVGDEQFF.

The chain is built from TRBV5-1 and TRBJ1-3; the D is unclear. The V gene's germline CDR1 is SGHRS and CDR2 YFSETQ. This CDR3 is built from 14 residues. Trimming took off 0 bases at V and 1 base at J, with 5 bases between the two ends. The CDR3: CASSLGYSGNTIYF. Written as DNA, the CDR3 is TGCGCCAGCAGCTTGGGTTATTCTGGAAACACCATATATTTT.

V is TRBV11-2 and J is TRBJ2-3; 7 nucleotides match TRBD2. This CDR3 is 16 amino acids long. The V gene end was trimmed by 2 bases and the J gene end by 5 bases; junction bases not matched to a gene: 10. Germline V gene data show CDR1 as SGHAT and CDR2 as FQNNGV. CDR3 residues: CASSLSNGLVGDTQYF. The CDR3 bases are TGTGCCAGCAGCTTATCGAACGGACTAGTGGGAGATACGCAGTATTTT.

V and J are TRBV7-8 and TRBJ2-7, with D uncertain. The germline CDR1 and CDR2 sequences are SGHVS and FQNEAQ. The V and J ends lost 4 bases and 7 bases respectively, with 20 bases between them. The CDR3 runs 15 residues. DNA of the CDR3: TGTGCCAGCAGCTATACCGCGGCCCGAGAGGTAGAGCAGTACTTC. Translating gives CASSYTAAREVEQYF.